This T cell receptor (beta chain) originates from a study of beta chain features in type 1 diabetes. The isolated RNA, all of it, was reverse transcribed, so expressed TCRB transcripts were what got sequenced. TCRdb's table, derived via immunoSEQ multiplex PCR, lists solely in-frame clones and lacks some. The table has some 900,000 clones, 17% seen once. The CDR3 has 14 residues. The V gene lost 0 bases and the J gene lost 7 bases, with 11 bases spanning the gap. CDR1 is SGHRS, CDR2 YFSETQ, per germline. Study conclusions and caveats: Moderate yet significant TCRB CDR3 shortening was seen in Type 1 diabetes patients in all four CD4+ subsets.

Each of the sorted populations had a purity greater than 98%. Remarks on this clone: Its cognate antigen is unknown.

The sequenced sample was naive CD4+ T cells from blood. The chain employs TRBV5-1 and TRBJ2-1; maybe TRBD2 (5 bases). The source of this sequence is a woman aged 18-30 years in good health. DNA of the CDR3: TGCGCCAGCAGCTTGGGGGGAGCACAAAATGAGCAGTTCTTC. Translated: CASSLGGAQNEQFF.